The present TCR beta chain was sequenced within a study of memory CD4+ T cells and cytomegalovirus serostatus. At the level of the study: This sample comes from healthy Belgian adults, about nine CMV seropositive, around 26 seronegative.

Under the authors' procedure: Out-of-frame sequences were removed, leaving roughly 2,200,000 distinct TCRbeta sequences. TCRdb's table, derived via immunoSEQ multiplex PCR, lists solely in-frame clones and lacks some. For V, J and clone size, that table is used; D and trimming come from the DNA. The table lists 55,000 to 60,000 clones, about 81% of them singletons. In germline, CDR1 is SGDLS, CDR2 YYNGEE. The CDR3 consists of 17 residues. V was pared by 4 bases and J by 2 bases, with 11 bases of the junction left unmatched. The sort gate was single viable CD3+CD4+CD8-CD45RO+ cells for memory CD4+ T cells. For this clone: The antigen is unknown.

Overall study results and limits: The CMV-associated TCR signature appears largely within the CD4+ memory repertoire.

The chain combines TRBV9 with TRBJ2-7; 11 bases are a match to TRBD2. The origin of this receptor is an adult in good health and CMV-seronegative. The sample consisted of memory CD4+ T cells from blood. The CDR3 spells CASSPFTGTSGTYEQYF. The CDR3 DNA reads TGTGCCAGCAGCCCCTTTACCGGGACTAGCGGAACCTACGAGCAGTACTTC.